The 25 T cell receptor beta chains given below trace back to one sample, sequenced in a study of prognosis after radiotherapy for stage I lung cancer. Amplification of TCR beta CDR3 from genomic DNA used two-round multiplex PCR. It was primers specific to each TRBV and TRBJ gene that first-round PCR used. TCRdb itself ran the multiplex PCR reads through MiXCR, one entry per CDR3 protein. In the table there are around 59,000 distinct CDR3 sequences, more than 25% of which are singletons. The sequences come from PBMCs, collected before or after stereotactic body radiation therapy (not recorded which). The origin of the receptors is a donor aged 50 or older with non-small cell lung cancer.

There are many counts of this clonotype. The V gene is TRBV5-1, the J gene TRBJ2-7; 9 nucleotides line up with TRBD1. The CDR3 extends over 13 amino acids. Trimming at V came to 4 bases and at J to 6 bases, leaving 5 bases not matched to a gene. Germline loops: CDR1 SGHRS, CDR2 YFSETQ. The CDR3 DNA sequence: TGCGCCAGCAGCGGGACAGGGTTCGGCGAGCAGTACTTC. Amino acids: CASSGTGFGEQYF.

The table lists this clonotype with many counts. This sequence joins TRBV5-5 and TRBJ2-5, with unresolved D. The CDR3 is made up of 13 amino acids. Per the germline V gene, CDR1 is SGHKS and CDR2 is YYEKEE (reference sequence). V was cut by 2 bases and J by 3 bases, with 8 bases left in between. CDR3 loop: CASSFTVEETQYF. The CDR3 DNA is TGTGCCAGCAGCTTTACAGTTGAAGAGACCCAGTACTTC. Combining the CDR3 with reference TRBV5-5 and TRBJ2-5 gives the whole variable domain DAGVTQSPTHLIKTRGQQVTLRCSPISGHKSVSWYQQVLGQGPQFIFQYYEKEERGRGNFPDRFSARQFPNYSSELNVNALLLGDSALYLCASSFTVEETQYFGPGTRLLVL.

On this clonotype itself: Being one base from a much bigger clone, this may be a read error. The V call is TRBV7-9, the J call TRBJ2-3; 14 positions agree with TRBD2. The CDR3 runs 15 residues. Germline V gene data show CDR1 as SEHNR and CDR2 as FQNEAQ (reference sequence). J was trimmed by 8 bases and V by 5 bases; bases with no gene match: 6. CDR3 loop: CASSLTSGGAVTQYF. As DNA, the CDR3 is TGTGCCAGCAGCCTGACTAGCGGGGGGGCCGTTACGCAGTATTTT.

This clonotype appeared once. This chain links TRBV12-3 or TRBV12-4 with TRBJ2-5; 7 nucleotides agree with TRBD2. The CDR3 loop spans 14 amino acids. V dropped 6 bases and J dropped 1; count of bases not matched to a gene: 5. As DNA, the CDR3 is TGTGCCAGCAGGGGAGGGAGGCCCCAAGAGACCCAGTACTTC. Translated, it gives CASRGGRPQETQYF.

Many counts were recorded for this clonotype. The chain couples TRBV12-3 or TRBV12-4 to TRBJ2-2, with D uncertain. The CDR3 extends over 16 amino acids. Deletions cut 2 bases from V and 2 bases from J, with 12 bases between. CDR3 in DNA: TGTGCCAGCAGTTTATTCAGGCTAACCAACACCGGGGAGCTGTTTTTT. This sequence encodes CASSLFRLTNTGELFF.

This clonotype came up many times. The rearrangement links TRBV19 to TRBJ2-6; D is ambiguous. This CDR3 is 17 amino acids long. CDR1 and CDR2 (germline): LNHDA, SQIVND (reference sequence). Trimming pared 7 bases from V and 0 bases from J, leaving 16 bases between. In nucleotides, the CDR3 is TGTGCCAGTACCGATACTGGCCTGGTCTCTGGGGCCAACGTCCTGACTTTC. Encoded protein: CASTDTGLVSGANVLTF.

This clonotype was seen repeatedly, ten times or more. The chain carries TRBV10-3 and TRBJ2-7; no definite D call. V dropped 3 bases and J dropped 3 bases, with 9 bases sitting between them. CDR3 length: 13 amino acids. Per germline, CDR1 ENHRY and CDR2 SYGVKD. The CDR3 protein is CAISDDGSYEQYF. The DNA of the CDR3 is TGTGCCATCAGTGACGACGGAAGCTACGAGCAGTACTTC.

This clonotype was found many times. The chain combines TRBV5-6 with TRBJ2-3; D gene uncertain. V lost 2 bases to trimming and J lost 2 bases, with 3 bases between them. Germline CDR1 and CDR2: SGHDT and YYEEEE. The CDR3 is 12 amino acids. The CDR3 bases are TGTGCCAGCAGCTTAGTCACAGATACGCAGTATTTT. Residues: CASSLVTDTQYF.

The sample holds many counts of this clonotype. This sequence joins TRBV20-1 and TRBJ1-2; 9 bases are shared with TRBD1. V was clipped by 6 bases and J by 2 bases; unmatched bases: 10. Germline V gene data show CDR1 as DFQATT and CDR2 as SNEGSKA (reference sequence). The CDR3 covers 15 residues. The CDR3 sequence: CSARQTGTGNYGYTF. As DNA, the CDR3 is TGCAGTGCGCGGCAAACCGGGACAGGGAACTATGGCTACACCTTC.

This clonotype was picked up many times. The V call is TRBV2, the J call TRBJ2-7; no reliable D call. Germline loops: CDR1 SNHLY, CDR2 FYNNEI. V lost 1 base and J lost 9, with 10 bases in between. This CDR3 region has 12 residues. CDR3 region: CASSEGQLGQYF. Here the CDR3 DNA reads TGTGCCAGCAGTGAAGGGCAGCTAGGGCAGTACTTC.

The V gene is TRBV6-2 or TRBV6-3, the J gene TRBJ2-1; 7 positions match TRBD1. The CDR3 runs to 15 residues. Germline loops: CDR1 MNHEY, CDR2 SVGEGT. Losses at the gene ends were 10 bases for V and 5 bases for J; bases not matched to a gene: 14. CDR3 nucleotides: TGTGCCAACAGCGATGGGACAGTTGGAAACAATGAGCAGTTCTTC. Its protein is CANSDGTVGNNEQFF.

This clonotype was recorded many times. The chain joins TRBV5-1 to TRBJ1-2; possibly TRBD1 for D (5 bases). V was shortened by 0 bases and J by 7 bases, with 16 bases between the two germline ends. CDR1 and CDR2 from the germline V gene are SGHRS and YFSETQ. The CDR3 totals 15 residues. The chain's CDR3 is CASSLAGGVGAGYTF. For the CDR3, the DNA is TGCGCCAGCAGCTTGGCCGGAGGTGTAGGGGCTGGCTACACCTTC.

This clonotype is labeled as medium-sized (0.01 to 0.1%). This rearrangement joins TRBV6-2 or TRBV6-3 to TRBJ2-5; TRBD2 might be the D (6 bases). Germline CDR1 reads MNHEY; CDR2 reads SVGEGT. CDR3 length: 14 residues. The V and J ends lost 7 bases and 5 bases respectively, with 17 bases between them. CDR3 nucleotide sequence: TGTGCCAGCACCCACAGGCGGGGCGGGGAGACCCAGTACTTC. Its translation is CASTHRRGGETQYF.

This clonotype was found many times. This may stem from a read error, because a much larger clone lies one nucleotide away. This chain links TRBV28 with TRBJ2-7; D is unresolved. The germline gives CDR1 MDHEN, CDR2 SYDVKM. The CDR3 length is 13 residues. The ends were cut back, 5 bases at V and 4 bases at J, with 12 bases in the middle. CDR3 sequence (DNA): TGTGCCAGCAGTACCGCGCAGGATTACGAGCAGTACTTC. This sequence encodes CASSTAQDYEQYF.

About this clonotype itself: This may come from a read error, since a much larger clone is one base off. This chain uses TRBV7-9 with TRBJ2-1; unclear D gene. Germline V lookup: CDR1 SEHNR, CDR2 FQNEAQ (reference sequence). The CDR3 has 12 residues. Trimming stripped 6 bases from V and 8 bases from J, with 11 bases between. The CDR3 bases are TGTGCCAGCAGTTCAAACGTGGATGAGCAGTTCTTC. This encodes CASSSNVDEQFF.

This clonotype came up many times. The chain uses TRBV28 and TRBJ2-5; 9 nucleotides line up with TRBD1. The CDR3 consists of 13 residues. Germline lookup yields CDR1 MDHEN and CDR2 SYDVKM. J gave up 4 bases and V 6 bases, and 3 bases lay outside the gene matches. CDR3: CASSSDRGETQYF. CDR3 nucleotide sequence: TGTGCCAGCAGCTCGGACAGGGGAGAGACCCAGTACTTC.

On this clonotype itself: This may come from a read error, since a much larger clone is one base off. The conserved closing phenylalanine or tryptophan is absent in this CDR3, likely reflecting a read error. The rearrangement uses TRBV11-2 and TRBJ2-7; D is undetermined. The germline V and J ends were trimmed by 0 bases and 2 bases, with 5 bases remaining between them. This CDR3 comprises 13 residues. The germline V gene encodes CDR1 SGHAT and CDR2 FQNNGV. Written as DNA, the CDR3 is TGTGCCAGCAGCTTAGAGTTAGCCTACGAGCAGTACCTC. The encoded protein is CASSLELAYEQYL.

This clonotype was recorded once. V usage is TRBV6-1 and J usage is TRBJ2-2; 7 positions match TRBD2. V lost 7 bases and J lost 7; bases outside the gene matches: 15. The CDR3 has 16 amino acids. The germline V gene encodes CDR1 MNHNS and CDR2 SASEGT. CDR3 protein: CASTLRVLRGVGELFF. CDR3 sequence (DNA): TGTGCCAGCACCCTCCGTGTACTTCGGGGGGTCGGGGAGCTGTTTTTT.

This clonotype was found a few times. A far larger clone is one nucleotide away, so this likely arose from a read error. This sequence joins TRBV6-2 or TRBV6-3 and TRBJ1-5; no clear D gene. The CDR3 spans 13 residues. The V and J ends lost 8 bases and 3 bases respectively, with 11 bases between them. Germline V gene sequence: CDR1 MNHEY, CDR2 SVGEGT. The CDR3 bases are TGTGCCAGCGGTGAAGGGTTCAATCAGCCCCAGCATTTT. Translation: CASGEGFNQPQHF.

There are many counts of this clonotype. V is TRBV11-2 and J is TRBJ1-3; D uncertain. This CDR3 has 16 residues. Trimming removed 1 base at V and 0 bases at J, with 10 bases between. The V gene's germline CDR1 is SGHAT and CDR2 FQNNGV. CDR3 coding DNA: TGTGCCAGCAGCTTAGGGGCGGTCTTCTCTGGAAACACCATATATTTT. Its translation: CASSLGAVFSGNTIYF. Combining the CDR3 with reference TRBV11-2 and TRBJ1-3 gives the whole variable domain EAGVAQSPRYKIIEKRQSVAFWCNPISGHATLYWYQQILGQGPKLLIQFQNNGVVDDSQLPKDRFSAERLKGVDSTLKIQPAKLEDSAVYLCASSLGAVFSGNTIYFGEGSWLTVV.

In this sample, this clonotype turned up once. Given a far larger clone just one base away, this is likely a sequencing read error. This chain links TRBV7-3 with TRBJ2-3; D unclear. The assigned J gene may be wrong: the sequence end matches TRBJ1-5 better. This CDR3 region has 14 residues. CDR1 SGHTA and CDR2 FQGTGA come from the germline V gene. The chain's CDR3 is CASRQSISTDTQHF. DNA for the CDR3: TGTGCCAGCCGCCAGTCCATCAGCACAGATACGCAGCATTTT.

This clonotype has just one count. One base away lies a much larger clone, so this may be a sequencing read error. The V and J genes are TRBV20-1 and TRBJ2-5; 15 bases are a match to TRBD2. CDR1 and CDR2 (germline): DFQATT, SNEGSKA (reference sequence). Trimming took 7 bases from V and 11 from J; bases not matched to a gene: 11. This CDR3 region has 14 residues. The CDR3 DNA reads TGCAGTGGCACCCGGACTAGCGGGGGGGCTGAGCAGTACTTC. This codes for CSGTRTSGGAEQYF.

This clonotype was seen many times. The genes are TRBV5-1 and TRBJ1-1, with D possibly matching TRBD1 (6 bases). The V end lost 0 bases, the J end lost 4 bases, and 13 bases lay between the germline ends. Germline assignment: CDR1 SGHRS and CDR2 YFSETQ. The CDR3 runs 15 residues. CDR3 in amino acids: CASSLAGGGGTEAFF. The CDR3 DNA sequence: TGCGCCAGCAGCTTGGCCGGCGGGGGCGGCACTGAAGCTTTCTTT. Variable domain in full (rest from reference TRBV5-1 and TRBJ1-1): KAGVTQTPRYLIKTRGQQVTLSCSPISGHRSVSWYQQTPGQGLQFLFEYFSETQRNKGNFPGRFSGRQFSNSRSEMNVSTLELGDSALYLCASSLAGGGGTEAFFGQGTRLTVV.

This clonotype has a count of ten or more. The rearrangement links TRBV6-5 to TRBJ1-6; D is uncertain. The CDR3 totals 17 residues. Trimming took 0 bases from V and 3 from J, leaving 12 bases between them. Germline-derived CDR1 and CDR2 are MNHEY and SVGAGI. The CDR3 reads CASSYSSPLLYNSPLHF. CDR3 in DNA: TGTGCCAGCAGTTACTCGTCACCCCTTCTCTATAATTCACCCCTCCACTTT.

In its sample, this clonotype ranks as medium-sized. The chain links TRBV6-1 to TRBJ2-3, with D hard to call. The germline V gene encodes CDR1 MNHNS and CDR2 SASEGT. V lost 4 bases to trimming and J lost 5 bases, with 10 bases between them. There are 13 residues in the CDR3. The CDR3 region is CASSARSEDTQYF. Written as DNA, the CDR3 is TGTGCCAGCAGTGCTAGGAGTGAAGATACGCAGTATTTT.